The clone carrying this TCR beta chain was recorded at least ten times. One junction end does not reproduce the germline sequence, and a read error may be involved. CDR1 and CDR2 from the germline V gene are LGHNA and YNFKEQ. The CDR3 is made up of 17 amino acids. The data derive from a study of neurological immune-mediated disorders. TCRdb analysed the 5' RACE reads with MiXCR anew, one entry per CDR3 protein. Of 80,000 to 85,000 distinct CDR3 sequences in the sample, 2.6% are singletons; the top ten hold roughly 1.1%. This chain uses TRBV4-2 with TRBJ2-7; possibly TRBD1 or TRBD2 for D (5 bases each). The source of this sequence is a woman aged 30 to 39 with multiple sclerosis. The specimen sequenced was PBMCs. CDR3 in DNA: TGTGCCAGCAGCCGAGCCAGCGGTAGGGGTCCCTCCAACGAGCAGTACTTC. This encodes CASSRASGRGPSNEQYF.